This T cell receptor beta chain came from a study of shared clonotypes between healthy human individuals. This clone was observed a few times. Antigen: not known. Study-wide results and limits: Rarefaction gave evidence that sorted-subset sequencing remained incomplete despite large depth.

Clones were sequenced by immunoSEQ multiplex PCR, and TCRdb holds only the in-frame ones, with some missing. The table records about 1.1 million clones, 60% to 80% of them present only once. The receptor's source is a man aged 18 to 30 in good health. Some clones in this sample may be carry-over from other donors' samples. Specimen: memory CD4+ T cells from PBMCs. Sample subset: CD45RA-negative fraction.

CDR3 sequence reads: CASSLVMGQGDTEAFF. The DNA of the CDR3 is TGTGCCAGCAGCTTAGTGATGGGACAGGGGGACACTGAAGCTTTCTTT. V usage is TRBV7-8 and J usage is TRBJ1-1; 11 nucleotides match TRBD1. The CDR3 consists of 16 residues. With 1 base clipped from V and 3 bases from J, the junction kept 4 bases outside the gene matches. Germline V lookup: CDR1 SGHVS, CDR2 FQNEAQ.